This T cell receptor beta chain was identified during a study of blood T cell repertoires in COVID-19. Study context: The samples span acute and convalescent COVID-19 from the United States, Italy and Spain. The cDNA or gDNA used as material had been derived from T cells, B-cell-depleted T cells, or PBMCs.

Original methodology: The authors estimated nucleated cell counts from reference gene primer amplification. Some clones are missing from TCRdb's copy, which holds only in-frame ones; the method was immunoSEQ multiplex PCR. The DNA was the basis for D and trimming; V, J and clone size are from that table. The repertoire consists of some 160,000 clones, with about 80% occurring once and the leading ten covering 1.5% to 1.7%. Germline-derived CDR1 and CDR2 are SNHLY and FYNNEI. The CDR3 runs 13 residues. V lost 7 bases, J lost 4 bases, and 3 bases stayed unmatched. The chain joins TRBV2 to TRBJ1-4; TRBD1 aligns across 7 bases. The receptor comes from a human donor in a cohort sampled during active COVID-19. The sequencing sample was made of peripheral blood. CDR3 sequence: CASTTGDNEKLFF. The CDR3 coding sequence is TGTGCCAGCACTACAGGGGATAATGAAAAACTGTTTTTT.